These 25 T cell receptor beta chains share one sample of origin, sequenced in a study of cytomegalovirus exposure and HLA in healthy donors. PCR primers comprised 60 Vbeta and 13 Jbeta primers. The protocol was immunoSEQ multiplex PCR, while the TCRdb copy is restricted to in-frame clones and leaves out a portion. The repertoire holds 55,000 to 80,000 clones, roughly 86% seen once, with about 2% in the top ten. The specimen sequenced was PBMCs. Receptor source: a man younger than 30 in good health and CMV-seronegative.

The J gene is TRBJ2-7, the V gene TRBV7-9; no reliable D call. Germline loops: CDR1 SEHNR, CDR2 FQNEAQ (reference sequence). The CDR3 runs 12 residues. The germline V and J ends were trimmed by 3 bases and 2 bases, with 5 bases remaining between them. The CDR3 loop is CASSLAAYEQYF. In DNA, the CDR3 is TGTGCCAGCAGCTTGGCAGCCTACGAGCAGTACTTC.

The J gene is TRBJ2-5, the V gene TRBV7-6; tentatively, D is TRBD1 (6 bases). Germline V lookup: CDR1 SGHVS, CDR2 FNYEAQ. V was trimmed by 5 bases and J by 1 base, leaving 11 bases between them. This CDR3 is 14 amino acids long. The CDR3 coding sequence is TGTGCCAGCAGCCAGAGACAGGCCCAAGAGACCCAGTACTTC. Translation: CASSQRQAQETQYF.

The rearrangement links TRBV13 to TRBJ2-1; 7 bases are a match to TRBD2. V was pared by 3 bases and J by 4 bases, with 0 bases of the junction left unmatched. The CDR3 contains 13 residues. Germline CDR1 is PRHDT and CDR2 is FYEKMQ (reference sequence). The CDR3 region has the DNA TGTGCCAGCAGCTTCGGGGGGTACAATGAGCAGTTCTTC. It encodes CASSFGGYNEQFF. Together with reference TRBV13 and TRBJ2-1, the CDR3 gives the full variable domain: AAGVIQSPRHLIKEKRETATLKCYPIPRHDTVYWYQQGPGQDPQFLISFYEKMQSDKGSIPDRFSAQQFSDYHSELNMSSLELGDSALYFCASSFGGYNEQFFGPGTRLTVL.

This clone was observed once. V gene TRBV29-1 combines with J gene TRBJ2-3, with 8 bases fitting TRBD1. CDR3 length equals 13 residues. CDR1 and CDR2 (germline): SQVTM, ANQGSEA. After removal of 6 bases from V and 4 bases from J, the junction contained 6 bases not matched to a gene. CDR3 nucleotides: TGCAGCGTACGGACAGGGCAAGCAGATACGCAGTATTTT. Amino acid sequence: CSVRTGQADTQYF.

With respect to this clone: One junction end disagrees with the germline gene, perhaps due to a read error. The CDR3 region is CATGLVIIVRRSNTEAFF. In nucleotides, the CDR3 is TGTGCTACTGGTTTGGTAATTATCGTACGCCGGTCGAACACTGAAGCTTTCTTT. V gene TRBV12-5 combines with J gene TRBJ1-1, with D uncertain. Germline V gene lookup returns CDR1 LGHNT and CDR2 FRNRAP. The CDR3 covers 18 residues.

This chain joins TRBV7-9 and TRBJ2-3, with 14 nucleotides matching TRBD2. V dropped 4 bases and J dropped 2; count of bases not matched to a gene: 5. CDR3 length: 17 residues. Germline V gene data show CDR1 as SEHNR and CDR2 as FQNEAQ (reference sequence). The chain's CDR3 is CASSSGLAGALTDTQYF. The CDR3 coding sequence is TGTGCCAGCAGCTCGGGACTAGCGGGGGCCCTCACAGATACGCAGTATTTT.

The chain has TRBV28 and TRBJ2-2; maybe TRBD2 (5 bases). V was trimmed by 5 bases and J by 7 bases, leaving 20 bases between them. Germline loops: CDR1 MDHEN, CDR2 SYDVKM. The CDR3 has 16 residues. CDR3 in DNA: TGTGCCAGCAGTCCCGGGGTCAAGAGTAAGATCGGGGAGCTGTTTTTT. It translates to CASSPGVKSKIGELFF.

The chain links TRBV7-3 to TRBJ2-3; maybe TRBD1 (5 bases). CDR3 length: 14 amino acids. V dropped 2 bases and J dropped 2 bases, with 8 bases sitting between them. Per germline, CDR1 SGHTA and CDR2 FQGTGA. The chain's CDR3 is CASSLQGTTDTQYF. The CDR3 nucleotides read TGTGCCAGCAGCTTACAGGGTACCACAGATACGCAGTATTTT. Filled out from reference TRBV7-3 and TRBJ2-3, the complete variable domain reads GAGVSQTPSNKVTEKGKYVELRCDPISGHTALYWYRQSLGQGPEFLIYFQGTGAADDSGLPNDRFFAVRPEGSVSTLKIQRTERGDSAVYLCASSLQGTTDTQYFGPGTRLTVL.

The chain links TRBV5-1 to TRBJ2-3; D unresolved. CDR1 is SGHRS and CDR2 is YFSETQ in the germline V gene. CDR3 size: 15 residues. V gave up 4 bases and J gave up 6 bases, with 18 bases separating them. The CDR3 DNA is TGCGCCAGCAGCGATGGATCCCTTAGAGCGGATACGCAGTATTTT. This gives the protein CASSDGSLRADTQYF.

This sequence joins TRBV5-1 and TRBJ2-3, with 7 nucleotides matching TRBD2. CDR3 length equals 14 residues. Unmatched junction bases numbered 2, after V lost 0 bases and J lost 4 bases. Germline CDR1 reads SGHRS; CDR2 reads YFSETQ. CDR3 coding DNA: TGCGCCAGCAGCTTGGTGGCGGGGGCAGATACGCAGTATTTT. Its translation is CASSLVAGADTQYF.

This clone was seen a few times. The chain is built from TRBV29-1 and TRBJ1-2, with D hard to call. Per germline, CDR1 SQVTM and CDR2 ANQGSEA. The CDR3 has 13 amino acids. Trimming pared 3 bases from V and 0 bases from J, leaving 8 bases between. CDR3 sequence reads: CSVEGPSNYGYTF. For the CDR3, the DNA is TGCAGCGTTGAGGGCCCATCTAACTATGGCTACACCTTC.

This clone was detected once. The rearrangement uses TRBV4-1 and TRBJ1-2; the D gene is possibly TRBD1 (5 bases). The V gene's germline CDR1 is MGHRA and CDR2 YSYEKL. V lost 1 base to trimming and J lost 0 bases, with 12 bases between them. The CDR3 spans 16 residues. CDR3 bases: TGCGCCAGCAGCCAAGTGGGGCAGGTGACTAACTATGGCTACACCTTC. It codes for CASSQVGQVTNYGYTF.

This clone was seen a single time. The V call is TRBV30, the J call TRBJ1-1, with D uncertain. The CDR3 runs to 13 residues. V gave up 0 bases and J gave up 4 bases, with 9 bases separating them. The germline CDR1 and CDR2 sequences are GTSNPN and SVGIG (reference sequence). Here the CDR3 reads CAWSVDERTEAFF. The CDR3, as DNA: TGTGCCTGGAGTGTAGATGAGCGCACTGAAGCTTTCTTT.

The V call is TRBV10-3, the J call TRBJ2-5; a possible D gene is TRBD2 (5 bases). Germline V gene sequence: CDR1 ENHRY, CDR2 SYGVKD. Between the trimmed V and J ends, which lost 3 bases and 5 bases, there was a span of 16 bases. The CDR3 spans 15 residues. CDR3 nucleotide sequence: TGTGCCATCAGTGACCGGACCGAATCGGGGGAGACCCAGTACTTC. It specifies CAISDRTESGETQYF.

The chain recombines TRBV28 with TRBJ2-6; 11 nucleotides align to TRBD1. Germline-derived CDR1 and CDR2 are MDHEN and SYDVKM. V lost 3 bases to trimming and J lost 2 bases; unmatched junction nucleotides: 6. The length of the CDR3 is 18 residues. CDR3 region: CASSFYTGQGAGANVLTF. CDR3 nucleotide sequence: TGTGCCAGCAGTTTTTATACGGGACAGGGGGCTGGGGCCAACGTCCTGACTTTC.

This clone appeared once. The gene calls are TRBV7-9 and TRBJ2-5; D call uncertain. The J call may not be correct, given that the DNA end is closer to TRBJ2-7. The germline gives CDR1 SEHNR, CDR2 FQNEAQ (reference sequence). This CDR3 contains 12 residues. CDR3 sequence (DNA): TGTGCCAGCAGCTTCCTGGTTAACGAGCAGTACTTC. It is translated as CASSFLVNEQYF.

This rearrangement joins TRBV27 to TRBJ2-1, with 7 bases aligning to TRBD1. The CDR3 is 16 residues long. V was clipped by 2 bases and J by 9 bases; unmatched bases: 13. Germline loops: CDR1 MNHEY, CDR2 SMNVEV (reference sequence). As DNA, the CDR3 is TGTGCCAGCAGTTTACCACAGGGGATCCGTAGGAGTGAGCAGTTCTTC. It is translated as CASSLPQGIRRSEQFF.

The chain links TRBV27 to TRBJ2-7; 12 positions match TRBD1. Germline V gene lookup returns CDR1 MNHEY and CDR2 SMNVEV (reference sequence). The CDR3 is 15 amino acids. V lost 4 bases, J lost 6 bases, and 7 bases stayed unmatched. This CDR3 is CASSSRGQGASEQYF. The CDR3 DNA reads as TGTGCCAGCAGTTCACGGGGACAGGGGGCCTCCGAGCAGTACTTC.

The V and J genes are TRBV28 and TRBJ2-5, with D tentatively TRBD1 (6 bases). The germline V and J ends were trimmed by 10 bases and 4 bases, with 22 bases remaining between them. CDR3 length equals 15 residues. CDR1 MDHEN and CDR2 SYDVKM come from the germline V gene. The CDR3 nucleotides are TGTGCCACCACTTCGCCAGGGGCCCTCGCAGAGACCCAGTACTTC. Protein: CATTSPGALAETQYF. Using reference TRBV28 and TRBJ2-5 for the parts outside the CDR3, the full variable domain is DVKVTQSSRYLVKRTGEKVFLECVQDMDHENMFWYRQDPGLGLRLIYFSYDVKMKEKGDIPEGYSVSREKKERFSLILESASTNQTSMYLCATTSPGALAETQYFGPGTRLLVL.

This sequence joins TRBV6-6 and TRBJ2-7, with a weak D call TRBD1 (5 bases). V was shortened by 8 bases and J by 5 bases, with 10 bases between the two germline ends. Germline lookup yields CDR1 MNHNY and CDR2 SVGAGI (reference sequence). This CDR3 spans 11 amino acids. The CDR3 DNA reads as TGTGCCAGCCTCACACAGGACGAGCAGTACTTC. Translating gives CASLTQDEQYF.

This chain joins TRBV6-5 and TRBJ2-7; tentative D call: TRBD1 (6 bases). V lost 10 bases and J lost 4, with 17 bases in between. The CDR3 runs 13 residues. Germline lookup yields CDR1 MNHEY and CDR2 SVGAGI. CDR3 in DNA: TGTGCCACCTACAGGGCCACCGATTACGAGCAGTACTTC. It yields the protein CATYRATDYEQYF.

The chain carries TRBV9 and TRBJ1-4, with a weak D call TRBD1 (5 bases). Trimming removed 4 bases from V and 7 bases from J, with 17 bases in between. Per germline, CDR1 SGDLS and CDR2 YYNGEE. There are 15 residues in the CDR3. The CDR3 coding sequence is TGTGCCAGCAGCCCAGGACACCTCCCCACTGAAAAACTGTTTTTT. Its translation is CASSPGHLPTEKLFF.

This sequence joins TRBV28 and TRBJ2-3, with D tentatively TRBD2 (6 bases). The CDR3 is made up of 15 amino acids. Germline values: CDR1 MDHEN, CDR2 SYDVKM. With 6 bases removed from V and 5 bases from J, the gap between germline ends came to 18 bases. CDR3: CASSKIGTSQDTQYF. The DNA for the CDR3 is TGTGCCAGCAGCAAAATCGGGACTTCCCAAGATACGCAGTATTTT.

V and J are TRBV5-1 and TRBJ2-5; D is ambiguous. This CDR3 contains 12 residues. V was pared by 0 bases and J by 5 bases, with 5 bases between. Looked up from germline, CDR1 is SGHRS and CDR2 is YFSETQ. CDR3 residues: CASSLATETQYF. Here the CDR3 DNA reads TGCGCCAGCAGCTTGGCTACGGAGACCCAGTACTTC. Using reference TRBV5-1 and TRBJ2-5 for the parts outside the CDR3, the full variable domain is KAGVTQTPRYLIKTRGQQVTLSCSPISGHRSVSWYQQTPGQGLQFLFEYFSETQRNKGNFPGRFSGRQFSNSRSEMNVSTLELGDSALYLCASSLATETQYFGPGTRLLVL.

The V and J genes are TRBV29-1 and TRBJ2-2; 8 nucleotides line up with TRBD1. Trimming removed 6 bases from V and 7 bases from J; junction bases left unmatched: 13. Germline assignment: CDR1 SQVTM and CDR2 ANQGSEA. The CDR3 has 15 residues. The CDR3 protein is CSVARGRRSGGELFF. The CDR3 coding sequence is TGCAGCGTGGCCAGGGGGCGGCGAAGCGGCGGGGAGCTGTTTTTT.